One sample yielded the 18 T cell receptor beta chains listed below, sequenced in a study of shared clonotypes between healthy human individuals. CD45RO negativity and positive selection for CCR7 defined naive CD8 cells, a population that excluded terminally differentiated effector memory CD45RA+ cells. Method: immunoSEQ multiplex PCR; TCRdb's copy keeps in-frame clones and lacks some. The repertoire has under 850,000 clones, 90% to 95% of them found once; the top ten carry about 25%. The material sequenced was naive CD8+ T cells sorted from blood. These receptors all come from a man aged 25-45 years in good health.

V usage is TRBV6-5 and J usage is TRBJ2-2; D is possibly TRBD1 (5 bases). With 5 bases removed from V and 6 bases from J, the gap between germline ends came to 13 bases. This CDR3 has 14 amino acids. Germline loops: CDR1 MNHEY, CDR2 SVGAGI. This chain's CDR3 is CASSPLQGSGELFF. The DNA of the CDR3 is TGTGCCAGCAGTCCACTCCAGGGTTCCGGGGAGCTGTTTTTT.

V usage is TRBV14 and J usage is TRBJ2-3; TRBD1 matches 9 bases. The germline CDR1 and CDR2 sequences are SGHDN and FVKESK. CDR3 length equals 16 residues. V shed 2 bases and J 0 bases; nucleotides not matched to a gene: 3. The CDR3 protein is CASSQPGQGSTDTQYF. The CDR3 region has the DNA TGTGCCAGCAGCCAACCGGGACAGGGAAGCACAGATACGCAGTATTTT.

This clone came up once. V is TRBV5-8 and J is TRBJ2-3, with TRBD2 as a possible D gene (6 bases). Trimming removed 3 bases from V and 0 bases from J, with 20 bases in between. Germline V CDR1 and CDR2: SGHTS, YDEGEE. The CDR3 has 18 amino acids. The DNA of the CDR3 is TGTGCCAGCAGCTCAGGCCTTGCGGCTAGCGAGAGCACAGATACGCAGTATTTT. The encoded protein is CASSSGLAASESTDTQYF.

The chain couples TRBV7-9 to TRBJ2-7, with D possibly TRBD2 on 6 matching bases. Germline CDR1 SEHNR, CDR2 FQNEAQ (reference sequence). V was pared by 5 bases and J by 1 base, with 15 bases between. This CDR3 comprises 15 residues. For the CDR3, the DNA is TGTGCCAGCAGCCTAGAAGGGAGCGGGTCCTACGAGCAGTACTTC. This sequence encodes CASSLEGSGSYEQYF.

The rearrangement joins TRBV15 to TRBJ2-7; 10 bases fit TRBD2. V lost 0 bases to trimming and J lost 7 bases; unmatched junction nucleotides: 12. The CDR3 has 17 amino acids. Germline V lookup: CDR1 LNHNV, CDR2 YYDKDF (reference sequence). As DNA, the CDR3 is TGTGCCACCAGCAGAGATGAGGCTAGCGGGAGAGTGCGGGAGCAGTACTTC. Its protein is CATSRDEASGRVREQYF.

The V and J genes are TRBV30 and TRBJ2-7, with TRBD2 matching 7 bases. Per germline, CDR1 GTSNPN and CDR2 SVGIG (reference sequence). CDR3 size: 13 residues. V dropped 5 bases and J dropped 5; count of bases not matched to a gene: 9. In nucleotides, the CDR3 is TGTGCCTGGGGCGGGACTACGCCGGACGAGCAGTACTTC. Its protein is CAWGGTTPDEQYF.

The V call is TRBV11-2, the J call TRBJ1-3; TRBD1 agrees at 9 bases. Germline loops: CDR1 SGHAT, CDR2 FQNNGV. CDR3 length equals 16 residues. J was trimmed by 3 bases and V by 5 bases; bases with no gene match: 8. Here the CDR3 reads CASSPIGTGYGNTIYF. For the CDR3, the DNA is TGTGCCAGCAGCCCTATCGGGACAGGGTATGGAAACACCATATATTTT.

The chain employs TRBV9 and TRBJ2-2; TRBD2 matches 9 bases. The CDR3 is 16 amino acids. CDR1 SGDLS and CDR2 YYNGEE come from the germline V gene. With 3 bases clipped from V and 5 bases from J, the junction kept 8 bases outside the gene matches. Here the CDR3 reads CASSAVAGEETGELFF. The CDR3 bases are TGTGCCAGCAGCGCTGTAGCGGGAGAGGAAACCGGGGAGCTGTTTTTT.

The sample holds one count of this clone. V usage is TRBV5-5 and J usage is TRBJ2-5; D is possibly TRBD1 (5 bases). The CDR3 length is 18 residues. Trimming pared 0 bases from V and 0 bases from J, leaving 18 bases between. In germline, CDR1 is SGHKS, CDR2 YYEKEE (reference sequence). The CDR3 reads CASSLEGSPLLYQETQYF. DNA of the CDR3: TGTGCCAGCAGCTTGGAGGGGTCCCCTCTTCTGTACCAAGAGACCCAGTACTTC.

The J gene is TRBJ2-3, the V gene TRBV19, with TRBD2 identical over 7 bases. Trimming removed 5 bases from V and 0 bases from J; junction bases left unmatched: 11. The CDR3 totals 17 residues. From germline, CDR1 is LNHDA and CDR2 SQIVND (reference sequence). Here the CDR3 reads CASSSYGGTSSTDTQYF. Here the CDR3 DNA reads TGTGCCAGTAGTTCTTACGGGGGGACCTCTAGCACAGATACGCAGTATTTT.

The J gene is TRBJ2-1, the V gene TRBV7-9, with TRBD2 identical over 12 bases. The CDR3 is 15 residues long. Germline lookup yields CDR1 SEHNR and CDR2 FQNEAQ (reference sequence). J was trimmed by 6 bases and V by 2 bases; bases with no gene match: 2. CDR3 nucleotides: TGTGCCAGCAGCTTATCGACTAGCGGGAGCAATGAGCAGTTCTTC. Translating gives CASSLSTSGSNEQFF.

J is TRBJ2-7 and V is TRBV28; 11 positions match TRBD1. V was pared by 6 bases and J by 7 bases, with 8 bases of the junction left unmatched. In germline, CDR1 is MDHEN, CDR2 SYDVKM. The CDR3 totals 14 residues. The CDR3 region has the DNA TGTGCCAGCAGACGGGACAGGGGGGAAAGGGAGCAGTACTTC. This translates into CASRRDRGEREQYF.

Here the CDR3 DNA reads TGTGCCAGTAGCGAACGGGACACCACTAACTATGGCTACACCTTC. It encodes CASSERDTTNYGYTF. This chain connects TRBV19 to TRBJ1-2, with a possible D match to TRBD1 (6 bases). This CDR3 region has 15 residues. Trimming removed 6 bases from V and 0 bases from J, with 14 bases in between. Germline CDR1 and CDR2: LNHDA and SQIVND (reference sequence).

The V and J genes are TRBV11-2 and TRBJ2-7; either TRBD1 or TRBD2 may fit D (6 bases each). The CDR3 covers 15 residues. Germline V gives CDR1 SGHAT, CDR2 FQNNGV. V gave up 5 bases and J gave up 3 bases, with 17 bases separating them. The CDR3 DNA follows: TGTGCCAGCAGCCAGGACGCAGGGGACTTCTACGAGCAGTACTTC. This encodes CASSQDAGDFYEQYF.

The V and J genes are TRBV2 and TRBJ2-2; the D gene could be TRBD1 or TRBD2 (5 bases each). The CDR3 loop spans 17 amino acids. Between the trimmed V and J ends, which lost 0 bases and 3 bases, there was a span of 14 bases. Germline CDR1 is SNHLY and CDR2 is FYNNEI. CDR3 sequence: CASSEARYGADTGELFF. The CDR3 DNA follows: TGTGCCAGCAGTGAAGCGCGTTACGGGGCTGACACCGGGGAGCTGTTTTTT.

This clone was seen only once. The chain uses TRBV4-1 and TRBJ1-2, with unresolved D. This CDR3 comprises 14 residues. Germline V gene data show CDR1 as MGHRA and CDR2 as YSYEKL. Trimming removed 3 bases at V and 3 bases at J, with 11 bases between. The CDR3 reads CASSQSGLDYGYTF. The CDR3 DNA is TGCGCCAGCAGCCAGTCGGGGTTGGACTATGGCTACACCTTC.

V is TRBV7-9 and J is TRBJ1-1; D not certain. CDR1 is SEHNR, CDR2 FQNEAQ, per germline (reference sequence). Trimming took off 3 bases at V and 4 bases at J, with 9 bases between the two ends. This CDR3 has 13 amino acids. The CDR3 DNA sequence: TGTGCCAGCAGCTTCTTAGTGGGCACTGAAGCTTTCTTT. The encoded protein is CASSFLVGTEAFF.

The rearrangement uses TRBV4-1 and TRBJ2-1; 11 positions match TRBD2. J gave up 4 bases and V 1 base, and 0 bases lay outside the gene matches. Germline CDR1 reads MGHRA; CDR2 reads YSYEKL. This CDR3 region has 15 residues. The CDR3 sequence: CASSQASGRYNEQFF. The DNA for the CDR3 is TGCGCCAGCAGCCAAGCTAGCGGGAGGTACAATGAGCAGTTCTTC.